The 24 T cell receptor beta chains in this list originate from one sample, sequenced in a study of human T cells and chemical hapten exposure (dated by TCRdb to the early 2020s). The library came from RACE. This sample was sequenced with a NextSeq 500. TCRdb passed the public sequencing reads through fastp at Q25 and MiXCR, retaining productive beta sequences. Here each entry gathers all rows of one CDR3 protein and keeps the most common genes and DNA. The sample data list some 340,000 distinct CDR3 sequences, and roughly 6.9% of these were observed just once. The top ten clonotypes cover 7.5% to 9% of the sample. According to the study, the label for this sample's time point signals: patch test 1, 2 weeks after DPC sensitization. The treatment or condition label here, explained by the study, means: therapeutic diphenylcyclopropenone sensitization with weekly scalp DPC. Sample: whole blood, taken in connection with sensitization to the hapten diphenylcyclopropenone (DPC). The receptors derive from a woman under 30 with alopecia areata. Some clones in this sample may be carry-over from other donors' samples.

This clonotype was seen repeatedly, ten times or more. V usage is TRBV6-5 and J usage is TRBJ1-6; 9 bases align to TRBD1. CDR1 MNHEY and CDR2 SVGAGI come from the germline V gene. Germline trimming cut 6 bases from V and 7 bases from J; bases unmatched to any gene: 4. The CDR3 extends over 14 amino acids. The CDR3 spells CASSRGQGNSPLHF. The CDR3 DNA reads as TGTGCCAGCAGCCGGGGACAGGGAAATTCACCCCTCCACTTT.

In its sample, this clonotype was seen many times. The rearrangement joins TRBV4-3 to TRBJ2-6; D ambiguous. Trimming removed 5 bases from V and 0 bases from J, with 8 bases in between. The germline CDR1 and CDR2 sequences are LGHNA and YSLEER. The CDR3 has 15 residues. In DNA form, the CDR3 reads TGCGCCAGCAGCGGTCAAAGCTCTGGGGCCAACGTCCTGACTTTC. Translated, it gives CASSGQSSGANVLTF.

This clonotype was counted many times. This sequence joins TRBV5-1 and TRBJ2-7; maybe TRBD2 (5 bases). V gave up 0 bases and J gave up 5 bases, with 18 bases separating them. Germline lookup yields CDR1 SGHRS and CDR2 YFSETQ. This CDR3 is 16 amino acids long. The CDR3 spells CASSLAVKGVSDEQYF. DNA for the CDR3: TGCGCCAGCAGCTTGGCCGTAAAGGGAGTGAGTGACGAGCAGTACTTC.

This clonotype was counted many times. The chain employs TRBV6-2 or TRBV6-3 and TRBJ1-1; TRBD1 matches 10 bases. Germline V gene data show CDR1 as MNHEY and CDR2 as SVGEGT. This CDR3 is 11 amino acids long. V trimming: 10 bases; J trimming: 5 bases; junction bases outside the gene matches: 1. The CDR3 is CATGQGTEAFF. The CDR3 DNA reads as TGTGCCACGGGACAGGGGACTGAAGCTTTCTTT.

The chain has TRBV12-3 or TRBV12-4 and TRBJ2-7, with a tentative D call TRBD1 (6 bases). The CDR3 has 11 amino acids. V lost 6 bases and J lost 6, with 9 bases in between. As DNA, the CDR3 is TGTGCCAGCAGATCAGGGGCCGAGCAGTACTTC. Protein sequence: CASRSGAEQYF.

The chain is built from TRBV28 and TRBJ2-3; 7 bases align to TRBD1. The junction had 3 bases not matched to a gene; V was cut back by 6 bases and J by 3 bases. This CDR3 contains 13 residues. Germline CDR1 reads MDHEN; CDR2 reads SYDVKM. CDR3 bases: TGTGCCAGCAGACTACAGGGGACAGATACGCAGTATTTT. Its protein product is CASRLQGTDTQYF.

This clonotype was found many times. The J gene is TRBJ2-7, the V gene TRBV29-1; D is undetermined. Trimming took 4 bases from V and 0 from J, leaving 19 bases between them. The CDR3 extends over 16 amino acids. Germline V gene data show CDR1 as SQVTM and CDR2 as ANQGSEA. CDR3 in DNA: TGCAGCGTTGCACCGCGGACGGTGCTTAGCTCCTACGAGCAGTACTTC. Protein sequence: CSVAPRTVLSSYEQYF.

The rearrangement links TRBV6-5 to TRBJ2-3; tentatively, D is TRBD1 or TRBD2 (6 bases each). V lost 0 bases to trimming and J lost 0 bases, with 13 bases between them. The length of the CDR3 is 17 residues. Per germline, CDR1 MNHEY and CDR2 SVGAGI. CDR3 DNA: TGTGCCAGCAGTTACTCCATCCGGGGGCTGAGCACAGATACGCAGTATTTT. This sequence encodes CASSYSIRGLSTDTQYF.

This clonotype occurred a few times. The CDR3 nucleotides are TGTGCCAGCTCACCAGTTCTGGGGCTGAACACTGAAGCTTTCTTT. Encoded protein: CASSPVLGLNTEAFF. The gene calls are TRBV18 and TRBJ1-1; possibly TRBD1 for D (5 bases). This CDR3 region has 15 residues. Trimming took off 2 bases at V and 0 bases at J, with 10 bases between the two ends. Germline CDR1 is KGHSH and CDR2 is LQKENI.

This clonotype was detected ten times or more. CDR3 loop: CASSPPRENEQFF. The CDR3 coding sequence is TGTGCCAGCAGCCCCCCTAGGGAAAATGAGCAGTTCTTC. The chain recombines TRBV7-9 with TRBJ2-1; D is uncertain. The germline V gene has CDR1 SEHNR and CDR2 FQNEAQ (reference sequence). The CDR3 runs to 13 residues. Trimming cost V 5 bases and J 7 bases, with 12 bases left between them.

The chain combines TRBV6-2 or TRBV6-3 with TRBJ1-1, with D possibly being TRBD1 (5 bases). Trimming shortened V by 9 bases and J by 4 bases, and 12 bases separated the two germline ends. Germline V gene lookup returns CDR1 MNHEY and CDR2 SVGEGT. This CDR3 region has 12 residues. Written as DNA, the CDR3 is TGTGCCAGTGCGCTGAGGGGCACTGAAGCTTTCTTT. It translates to CASALRGTEAFF.

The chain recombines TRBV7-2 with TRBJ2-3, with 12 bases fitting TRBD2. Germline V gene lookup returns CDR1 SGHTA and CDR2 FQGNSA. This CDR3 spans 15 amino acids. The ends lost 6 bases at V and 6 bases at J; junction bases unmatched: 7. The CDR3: CASRGGLAGLDTQYF. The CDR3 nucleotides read TGTGCCAGCAGGGGGGGACTAGCGGGCTTGGATACGCAGTATTTT. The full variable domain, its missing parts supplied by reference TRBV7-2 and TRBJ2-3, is GAGVSQSPSNKVTEKGKDVELRCDPISGHTALYWYRQSLGQGLEFLIYFQGNSAPDKSGLPSDRFSAERTGGSVSTLTIQRTQQEDSAVYLCASRGGLAGLDTQYFGPGTRLTVL.

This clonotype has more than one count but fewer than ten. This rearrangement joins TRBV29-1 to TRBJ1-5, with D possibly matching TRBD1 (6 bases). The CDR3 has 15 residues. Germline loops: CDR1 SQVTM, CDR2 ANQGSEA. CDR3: CRAQEGEYSNQPQHF. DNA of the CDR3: TGCAGAGCTCAAGAGGGGGAGTATAGCAATCAGCCCCAGCATTTT.

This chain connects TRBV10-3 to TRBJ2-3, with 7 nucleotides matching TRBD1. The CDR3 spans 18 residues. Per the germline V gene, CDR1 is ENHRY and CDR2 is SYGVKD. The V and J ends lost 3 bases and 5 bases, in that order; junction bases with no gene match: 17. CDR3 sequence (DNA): TGTGCCATCAGTGAACACGAGGGACAGCCATCCTTCCGAGATACGCAGTATTTT. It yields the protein CAISEHEGQPSFRDTQYF.

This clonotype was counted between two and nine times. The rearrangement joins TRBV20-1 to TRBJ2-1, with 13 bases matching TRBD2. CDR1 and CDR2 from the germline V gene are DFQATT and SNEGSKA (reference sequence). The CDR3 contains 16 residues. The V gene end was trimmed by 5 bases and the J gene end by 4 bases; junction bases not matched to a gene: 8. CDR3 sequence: CSAGGLAGDPYNEQFF. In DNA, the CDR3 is TGCAGTGCTGGCGGACTAGCGGGGGATCCATACAATGAGCAGTTCTTC.

The CDR3 is CASSLIGLGVNTEAFF. The CDR3 DNA is TGTGCCAGCAGTTTAATCGGGTTGGGGGTGAACACTGAAGCTTTCTTT. The chain recombines TRBV28 with TRBJ1-1, with D possibly TRBD1 on 5 matching bases. The germline V gene has CDR1 MDHEN and CDR2 SYDVKM. V was trimmed by 2 bases and J by 0 bases, leaving 13 bases between them. The CDR3 length is 16 residues.

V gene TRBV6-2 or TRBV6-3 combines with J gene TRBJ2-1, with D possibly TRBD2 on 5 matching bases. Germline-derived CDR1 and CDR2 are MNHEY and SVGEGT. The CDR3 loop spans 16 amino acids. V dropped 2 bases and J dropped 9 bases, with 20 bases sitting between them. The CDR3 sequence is CASSYPRRTSSGEQFF. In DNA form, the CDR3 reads TGTGCCAGCAGTTACCCTAGGAGGACTTCGAGTGGTGAGCAGTTCTTC.

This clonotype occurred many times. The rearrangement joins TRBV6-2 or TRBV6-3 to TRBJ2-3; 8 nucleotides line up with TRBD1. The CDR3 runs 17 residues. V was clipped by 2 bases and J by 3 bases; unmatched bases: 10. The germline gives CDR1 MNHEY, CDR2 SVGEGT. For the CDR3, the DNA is TGTGCCAGCAGTTACGTGTTGGACAGGGATGGGACAGATACGCAGTATTTT. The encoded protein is CASSYVLDRDGTDTQYF.

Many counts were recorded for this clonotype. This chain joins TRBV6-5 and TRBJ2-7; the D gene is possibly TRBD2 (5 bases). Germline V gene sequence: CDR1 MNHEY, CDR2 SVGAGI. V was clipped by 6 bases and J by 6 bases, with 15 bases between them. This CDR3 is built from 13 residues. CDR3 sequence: CASRPPGGTEQYF. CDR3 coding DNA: TGTGCCAGCAGGCCCCCCGGAGGTACCGAGCAGTACTTC.

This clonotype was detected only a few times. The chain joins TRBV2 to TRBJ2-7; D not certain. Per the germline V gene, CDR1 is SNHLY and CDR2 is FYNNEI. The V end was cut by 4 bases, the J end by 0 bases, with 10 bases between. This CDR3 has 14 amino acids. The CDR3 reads CASSVSQLSYEQYF. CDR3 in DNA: TGTGCCAGCAGTGTTTCACAGCTCTCCTACGAGCAGTACTTC.

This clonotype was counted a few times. DNA for the CDR3: TGTGCCAGCAGCCGAAGCGGGGGTGGAGGCACCGGGGAGCTGTTTTTT. This translates into CASSRSGGGGTGELFF. The chain carries TRBV6-5 and TRBJ2-2; 8 nucleotides line up with TRBD2. CDR1 and CDR2 (germline): MNHEY, SVGAGI. With V trimmed by 6 bases and J by 4 bases, 10 bases remained unmatched. The CDR3 has 16 amino acids.

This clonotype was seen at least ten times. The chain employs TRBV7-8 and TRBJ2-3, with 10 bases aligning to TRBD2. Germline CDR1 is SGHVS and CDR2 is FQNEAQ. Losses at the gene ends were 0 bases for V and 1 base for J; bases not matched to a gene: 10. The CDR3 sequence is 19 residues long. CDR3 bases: TGTGCCAGCAGCTTAGCGACCCCTAGCGGGGGTATTGGCACAGATACGCAGTATTTT. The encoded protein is CASSLATPSGGIGTDTQYF.

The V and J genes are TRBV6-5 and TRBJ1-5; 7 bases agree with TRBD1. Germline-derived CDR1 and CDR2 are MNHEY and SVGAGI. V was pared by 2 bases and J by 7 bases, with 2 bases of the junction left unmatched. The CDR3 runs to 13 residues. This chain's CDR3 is CASSYQGDQPQHF. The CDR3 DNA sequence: TGTGCCAGCAGTTACCAGGGGGACCAGCCCCAGCATTTT.

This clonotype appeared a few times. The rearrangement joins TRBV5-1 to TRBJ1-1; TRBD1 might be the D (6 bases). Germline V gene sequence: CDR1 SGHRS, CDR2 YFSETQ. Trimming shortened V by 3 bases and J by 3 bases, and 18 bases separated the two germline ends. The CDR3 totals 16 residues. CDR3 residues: CASSSFRQAGDTEAFF. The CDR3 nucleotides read TGCGCCAGCAGCTCCTTTAGACAGGCGGGGGACACTGAAGCTTTCTTT.